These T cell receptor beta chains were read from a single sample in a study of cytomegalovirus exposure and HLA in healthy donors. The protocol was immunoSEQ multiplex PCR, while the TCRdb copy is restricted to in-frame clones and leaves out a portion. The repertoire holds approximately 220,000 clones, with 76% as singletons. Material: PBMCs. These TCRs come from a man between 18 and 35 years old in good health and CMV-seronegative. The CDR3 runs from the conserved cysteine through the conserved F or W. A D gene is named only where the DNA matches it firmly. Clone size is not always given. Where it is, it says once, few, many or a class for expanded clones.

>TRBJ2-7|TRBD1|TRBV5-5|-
CASSATGGRTYEQYF
TGTGCCAGCAGCGCGACAGGGGGCAGGACCTACGAGCAGTACTTC
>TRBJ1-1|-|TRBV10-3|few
CAISESEGWTEAFF
TGTGCCATCAGTGAGTCAGAGGGATGGACTGAAGCTTTCTTT
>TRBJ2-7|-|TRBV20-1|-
CSARVGDEQYF
TGCAGTGCTAGGGTAGGGGACGAGCAGTACTTC
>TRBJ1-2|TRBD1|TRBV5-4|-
CASSLGTEVSYGYTF
TGTGCCAGCAGCCTCGGGACAGAAGTTTCCTATGGCTACACCTTC
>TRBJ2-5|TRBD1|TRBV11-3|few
CASSLRTGGRETQYF
TGTGCCAGCAGCTTGAGGACAGGGGGCAGGGAGACCCAGTACTTC
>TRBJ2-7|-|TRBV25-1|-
CASGPRDYEQYF
TGTGCCAGCGGACCCCGGGACTACGAGCAGTACTTC
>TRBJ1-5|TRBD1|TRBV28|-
CASSLSQGASQPQHF
TGTGCCAGCAGTTTAAGTCAGGGGGCTAGTCAGCCCCAGCATTTT
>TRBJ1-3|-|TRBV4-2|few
CASSQGMVREVGNTIYF
TGTGCCAGCAGCCAAGGGATGGTCAGGGAGGTGGGAAACACCATATATTTT
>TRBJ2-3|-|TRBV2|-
CASSEAGGGYTDTQYF
TGTGCCAGCAGTGAAGCGGGGGGAGGCTACACAGATACGCAGTATTTT
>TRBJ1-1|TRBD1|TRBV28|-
CASSLATGGGTEAFF
TGTGCCAGCAGTTTAGCTACAGGGGGGGGGACTGAAGCTTTCTTT